A selection of T cell receptor beta chains follows, all from one sample in a study of CXCR3-negative and CXCR3-positive naive CD8 T cells. For each CDR3 protein, TCRdb gives one entry from its re-call of the 5' RACE reads, without DNA. This repertoire comprises thousands of distinct CDR3 sequences; its ten largest clones make up 1% to 1.5%. The specimen sequenced was naive CXCR3- CD8+ T cells from blood. The receptors derive from a human donor in good health. Some clones in this sample may be carry-over from other donors' samples. CDR3s include the opening cysteine and the closing phenylalanine or tryptophan. Clone size is not always given. Where it is, it says once, few, many or a class for expanded clones.

clone size: medium-sized
J gene: TRBJ2-1
V gene: TRBV7-3
CDR3 protein: CASSPIASGTDNEQFF

clone size: .
J gene: TRBJ2-2
V gene: TRBV19
CDR3 protein: CASSGPSATTGELFF

clone size: medium-sized
J gene: TRBJ1-1
V gene: TRBV11-1
CDR3 protein: CASSLGGNTEAFF

clone size: medium-sized
J gene: TRBJ2-2
V gene: TRBV2
CDR3 protein: CASLKPDLTSGRQNTGELFF

clone size: medium-sized
J gene: TRBJ2-7
V gene: TRBV29-1
CDR3 protein: CSVVPGLKYEQYF

clone size: medium-sized
J gene: TRBJ1-5
V gene: TRBV28
CDR3 protein: CANRIYSNQPQHF

clone size: .
J gene: TRBJ2-3
V gene: TRBV21-1
CDR3 protein: CASRSSTDTQYF

clone size: .
J gene: TRBJ2-7
V gene: TRBV13
CDR3 protein: CASSFGRAYEQYF

clone size: medium-sized
J gene: TRBJ1-6
V gene: TRBV7-9
CDR3 protein: CASRGREDSYNSPLHF

clone size: .
J gene: TRBJ2-1
V gene: TRBV29-1
CDR3 protein: CSVASGESLGEQFF

clone size: medium-sized
J gene: TRBJ2-4
V gene: TRBV3-1
CDR3 protein: CASSQDIGYGKNIQYF

clone size: .
J gene: TRBJ2-7
V gene: TRBV4-1
CDR3 protein: CASSSTSGTSYEQYF

clone size: medium-sized
J gene: TRBJ2-3
V gene: TRBV12-3/TRBV12-4
CDR3 protein: CASSSRTGGTDTQYF

clone size: .
J gene: TRBJ2-2
V gene: TRBV20-1
CDR3 protein: CSALPLLGLAGGKTGELFF

clone size: .
J gene: TRBJ2-2
V gene: TRBV28
CDR3 protein: CASSLLAGSTGELFF

clone size: medium-sized
J gene: TRBJ1-1
V gene: TRBV6-4
CDR3 protein: CASRGLMNTEAFF

clone size: medium-sized
J gene: TRBJ2-6
V gene: TRBV14
CDR3 protein: CASSQDVLGGQPSSGANVLTF

clone size: medium-sized
J gene: TRBJ2-5
V gene: TRBV30
CDR3 protein: CAWGETGTKETQYF

clone size: medium-sized
J gene: TRBJ2-1
V gene: TRBV10-3
CDR3 protein: CAISESNVEYNEQFF

clone size: medium-sized
J gene: TRBJ2-2
V gene: TRBV9
CDR3 protein: CASSQGQNTGELFF

clone size: medium-sized
J gene: TRBJ2-1
V gene: TRBV7-3
CDR3 protein: CASSPLAGPSYNEQFF

clone size: .
J gene: TRBJ2-4
V gene: TRBV12-3/TRBV12-4
CDR3 protein: CSSRRTYLAKNIQYF

clone size: .
J gene: TRBJ2-7
V gene: TRBV5-6
CDR3 protein: CASGPSYEQYF

clone size: .
J gene: TRBJ2-1
V gene: TRBV7-6
CDR3 protein: CASSLAGSLSSYNEQFF

clone size: medium-sized
J gene: TRBJ2-7
V gene: TRBV7-9
CDR3 protein: CASSKTGDEQYF

clone size: medium-sized
J gene: TRBJ2-1
V gene: TRBV4-2
CDR3 protein: CASSQGMVYNEQFF

clone size: .
J gene: TRBJ2-1
V gene: TRBV28
CDR3 protein: CASSSLRRGPSYNEQFF

clone size: .
J gene: TRBJ2-3
V gene: TRBV29-1
CDR3 protein: CSVNLQGQLTDTQYF

clone size: medium-sized
J gene: TRBJ1-3
V gene: TRBV10-3
CDR3 protein: CAISNDQGISGNTIYF

clone size: medium-sized
J gene: TRBJ2-1
V gene: TRBV4-1
CDR3 protein: CASSQGTGAFGNEQFF

clone size: .
J gene: TRBJ2-7
V gene: TRBV19
CDR3 protein: CASSIGPGQGWNEQYF

clone size: .
J gene: TRBJ2-1
V gene: TRBV7-6
CDR3 protein: CASSLEPASYNEQFF

clone size: medium-sized
J gene: TRBJ2-7
V gene: TRBV5-1
CDR3 protein: CASSDGTSGDYEQYF

clone size: medium-sized
J gene: TRBJ2-3
V gene: TRBV6-2/TRBV6-3
CDR3 protein: CASSYPGTSGSTDTQYF

clone size: .
J gene: TRBJ2-7
V gene: TRBV20-1
CDR3 protein: CSAAVGPGLSSYEQYF

clone size: .
J gene: TRBJ1-2
V gene: TRBV7-9
CDR3 protein: CASSLIPSEGNYGYTF

clone size: medium-sized
J gene: TRBJ1-1
V gene: TRBV5-1
CDR3 protein: CASSVQGGSAEAFF

clone size: medium-sized
J gene: TRBJ1-1
V gene: TRBV12-3/TRBV12-4
CDR3 protein: CASSQDAGEAFF

clone size: medium-sized
J gene: TRBJ2-2
V gene: TRBV3-1
CDR3 protein: CASSQPLNTGELFF

clone size: medium-sized
J gene: TRBJ1-5
V gene: TRBV6-5
CDR3 protein: CASSARVSEPQHF

clone size: medium-sized
J gene: TRBJ1-2
V gene: TRBV6-5
CDR3 protein: CASSSTTGGVDGYTF